A single sample gave rise to the 30 T cell receptor beta chains below, sequenced in a study of blood T cell repertoires in COVID-19. The assay was immunoSEQ multiplex PCR, and TCRdb's table has in-frame clones only and misses some. The sample yields a few hundred thousand clones, approximately 85% seen once. Sequenced material: peripheral blood. The origin of the receptors is a woman aged 70-85 years with COVID-19, enrolled during active disease.

This clone was detected once. The rearrangement links TRBV7-9 to TRBJ2-1; tentatively, D is TRBD2 (5 bases). The V gene lost 4 bases and the J gene lost 6 bases, with 13 bases spanning the gap. The CDR3 sequence is 14 residues long. CDR1 is SEHNR and CDR2 is FQNEAQ in the germline V gene (reference sequence). CDR3 residues: CASSSDPEGNEQFF. The CDR3 DNA sequence: TGTGCCAGCAGCTCCGACCCTGAGGGCAATGAGCAGTTCTTC.

The gene calls are TRBV3-1 (or the pseudogene TRBV3-2) and TRBJ2-5; D unclear. Germline values: CDR1 LGHDT, CDR2 YNNKEL (reference sequence). V lost 0 bases and J 6 bases, leaving 11 bases between the germline ends. The CDR3 has 14 amino acids. The CDR3: CASSQDYEVKTQYF. The CDR3 DNA reads as TGTGCCAGCAGCCAAGATTATGAGGTAAAGACCCAGTACTTC.

The chain has TRBV5-5 and TRBJ1-3; possibly TRBD1 for D (5 bases). The CDR3 extends over 17 amino acids. V was trimmed by 0 bases and J by 0 bases, leaving 13 bases between them. Per germline, CDR1 SGHKS and CDR2 YYEKEE (reference sequence). The CDR3 DNA is TGTGCCAGCAGCTTGGCTTTCGGGGGGAACTCTGGAAACACCATATATTTT. Its translation: CASSLAFGGNSGNTIYF.

The sample holds one count of this clone. The V call is TRBV5-4, the J call TRBJ2-3, with D possibly TRBD1 on 5 matching bases. This CDR3 comprises 13 residues. In germline, CDR1 is SGHNT, CDR2 YYREEE (reference sequence). The germline V and J ends were trimmed by 1 base and 7 bases, with 10 bases remaining between them. CDR3 nucleotides: TGTGCCAGCAGCTTGATTGGACAAAATACGCAGTATTTT. It encodes CASSLIGQNTQYF.

The chain recombines TRBV6-4 with TRBJ1-1; the match to TRBD1 covers 9 bases. The CDR3 length is 15 residues. Germline trimming cut 5 bases from V and 4 bases from J; bases unmatched to any gene: 8. Germline loops: CDR1 MRHNA, CDR2 SNTAGT. Here the CDR3 DNA reads TGTGCCAGCAGTCCCGGGACAGGGTTTGGCACTGAAGCTTTCTTT. Protein sequence: CASSPGTGFGTEAFF.

J is TRBJ1-2 and V is TRBV6-2 or TRBV6-3; TRBD1 matches 7 bases. The CDR3 is 14 amino acids. From germline, CDR1 is MNHEY and CDR2 SVGEGT. The J segment lost 11 bases and the V segment lost 4 bases, leaving 13 bases of the junction unmatched. CDR3 loop: CASSSTGKRFKYTF. CDR3 nucleotides: TGTGCCAGCAGTTCGACAGGGAAACGGTTCAAGTACACCTTC.

DNA of the CDR3: TGTGCCAGCAGCTTGTTGAGGACAAGGGGGAGCGATGAGCAGTTCTTC. Protein sequence: CASSLLRTRGSDEQFF. The chain uses TRBV5-6 and TRBJ2-1; tentatively, D is TRBD1 (6 bases). The CDR3 covers 16 residues. Trimming removed 1 base at V and 8 bases at J, with 19 bases between. Germline V lookup: CDR1 SGHDT, CDR2 YYEEEE.

V and J are TRBV5-3 and TRBJ1-4, with a weak D call TRBD1 (6 bases). TRBV5-3 is reported as an ORF; its role is uncertain. The CDR3 is made up of 16 amino acids. Trimming took 4 bases from V and 4 from J, leaving 17 bases between them. The CDR3 region has the DNA TGTGCCAGAAGCCGACGAAGGACAGTCTATAATGAAAAACTGTTTTTT. Its translation is CARSRRRTVYNEKLFF.

J is TRBJ2-1 and V is TRBV9; 7 positions match TRBD2. The CDR3 loop spans 15 amino acids. V lost 0 bases and J lost 7; bases outside the gene matches: 7. Per germline, CDR1 SGDLS and CDR2 YYNGEE. CDR3 sequence reads: CASSVGAGERNEQFF. For the CDR3, the DNA is TGTGCCAGCAGCGTAGGGGCGGGAGAGAGGAATGAGCAGTTCTTC.

The chain carries TRBV19 and TRBJ1-1; 9 positions match TRBD1. Trimming at V came to 8 bases and at J to 4 bases, leaving 8 bases not matched to a gene. CDR3 size: 14 residues. Germline lookup yields CDR1 LNHDA and CDR2 SQIVND (reference sequence). This CDR3 reads CASGGDRVGTEAFF. CDR3 coding DNA: TGTGCCAGTGGAGGGGACAGGGTGGGCACTGAAGCTTTCTTT. Supplemented by reference TRBV19 and TRBJ1-1, the full variable domain reads DGGITQSPKYLFRKEGQNVTLSCEQNLNHDAMYWYRQDPGQGLRLIYYSQIVNDFQKGDIAEGYSVSREKKESFPLTVTSAQKNPTAFYLCASGGDRVGTEAFFGQGTRLTVV.

This clone was seen once. This chain links TRBV15 with TRBJ2-1, with D possibly TRBD2 on 5 matching bases. The CDR3 is made up of 13 amino acids. Germline assignment: CDR1 LNHNV and CDR2 YYDKDF (reference sequence). V was cut by 10 bases and J by 5 bases, with 15 bases left in between. CDR3 amino acids: CAIKARDHNEQFF. The CDR3 DNA reads as TGTGCCATTAAGGCCCGGGATCACAATGAGCAGTTCTTC.

The J gene is TRBJ2-7, the V gene TRBV5-6, with TRBD1 identical over 9 bases. V dropped 4 bases and J dropped 2; count of bases not matched to a gene: 7. The CDR3 consists of 15 residues. The germline V gene encodes CDR1 SGHDT and CDR2 YYEEEE. The CDR3 sequence is CASSPVGQGPYEQYF. CDR3 bases: TGTGCCAGCAGCCCCGTGGGACAGGGCCCCTACGAGCAGTACTTC.

This clone has just one count. The rearrangement joins TRBV28 to TRBJ1-2, with 8 bases that match TRBD1. V lost 9 bases and J lost 3; bases outside the gene matches: 15. From germline, CDR1 is MDHEN and CDR2 SYDVKM. The CDR3 is made up of 16 amino acids. This chain's CDR3 is CASLPGGGFHYYGYTF. CDR3 DNA: TGTGCCAGTTTACCAGGGGGCGGGTTTCACTACTATGGCTACACCTTC.

The V call is TRBV11-2, the J call TRBJ2-4, with 7 bases identical to TRBD2. CDR3 length: 19 residues. In germline, CDR1 is SGHAT, CDR2 FQNNGV. V lost 2 bases and J lost 7; bases outside the gene matches: 20. DNA of the CDR3: TGTGCCAGCAGCTTAAGGTCAGGGTTGGGGAGGGACCTTACTAACATTCAGTACTTC. The encoded protein is CASSLRSGLGRDLTNIQYF.

V and J are TRBV18 and TRBJ1-6, with a possible D match to TRBD1 (6 bases). Germline CDR1 KGHSH, CDR2 LQKENI. V was shortened by 3 bases and J by 8 bases, with 11 bases between the two germline ends. The CDR3 spans 14 residues. DNA for the CDR3: TGTGCCAGCTCACCTCGGGACACCGATTCACCCCTCCACTTT. It encodes CASSPRDTDSPLHF. The variable domain in full, with the rest retrieved from reference TRBV18 and TRBJ1-6, is NAGVMQNPRHLVRRRGQEARLRCSPMKGHSHVYWYRQLPEEGLKFMVYLQKENIIDESGMPKERFSAEFPKEGPSILRIQQVVRGDSAAYFCASSPRDTDSPLHFGNGTRLTVT.

The rearrangement links TRBV7-6 to TRBJ2-1; 9 bases fit TRBD2. The J segment lost 7 bases and the V segment lost 7 bases, leaving 11 bases of the junction unmatched. Looked up from germline, CDR1 is SGHVS and CDR2 is FNYEAQ. This CDR3 region has 15 residues. The CDR3 DNA follows: TGTGCCAGCACCTCTCGTAGCGGGAGTGGAAATGAGCAGTTCTTC. Its translation: CASTSRSGSGNEQFF. Based on the CDR3 plus reference TRBV7-6 and TRBJ2-1, the full variable domain is GAGVSQSPRYKVTKRGQDVALRCDPISGHVSLYWYRQALGQGPEFLTYFNYEAQQDKSGLPNDRFSAERPEGSISTLTIQRTEQRDSAMYRCASTSRSGSGNEQFFGPGTRLTVL.

The genes are TRBV30 and TRBJ1-3; 8 nucleotides align to TRBD1. V lost 2 bases and J lost 7; bases outside the gene matches: 7. CDR3 length equals 14 residues. Germline CDR1 reads GTSNPN; CDR2 reads SVGIG (reference sequence). This CDR3 reads CAWSLQGARNTIYF. CDR3 nucleotide sequence: TGTGCCTGGAGTTTGCAGGGGGCAAGGAACACCATATATTTT.

A remark on this clone: The sample has other DNA sequences that encode this CDR3 too. The chain recombines TRBV5-1 with TRBJ2-3; 10 bases align to TRBD2. With 0 bases clipped from V and 3 bases from J, the junction kept 4 bases outside the gene matches. The CDR3 has 16 amino acids. CDR1 SGHRS and CDR2 YFSETQ come from the germline V gene. As DNA, the CDR3 is TGCGCCAGCAGCTTGGGGACTAGCGGCGGAACAGATACGCAGTATTTT. It translates to CASSLGTSGGTDTQYF.

The V gene is TRBV11-2, the J gene TRBJ1-1; D is undetermined. Germline CDR1 and CDR2: SGHAT and FQNNGV. There are 13 residues in the CDR3. The germline V and J ends were trimmed by 5 bases and 4 bases, with 11 bases remaining between them. The CDR3 bases are TGTGCCAGCAGCCCAGCGGCGGTCACTGAAGCTTTCTTT. It encodes CASSPAAVTEAFF.

This clone was picked up one time. The chain links TRBV5-1 to TRBJ2-2; the D is unclear. V gave up 4 bases and J gave up 1 base, with 17 bases separating them. The CDR3 is made up of 17 amino acids. CDR1 SGHRS and CDR2 YFSETQ come from the germline V gene. CDR3 DNA sequence: TGCGCCAGCAGCCCGTCCCCCCCCACAAAGAACACCGGGGAGCTGTTTTTT. As protein: CASSPSPPTKNTGELFF. The full variable domain, completed using reference TRBV5-1 and TRBJ2-2, is KAGVTQTPRYLIKTRGQQVTLSCSPISGHRSVSWYQQTPGQGLQFLFEYFSETQRNKGNFPGRFSGRQFSNSRSEMNVSTLELGDSALYLCASSPSPPTKNTGELFFGEGSRLTVL.

The rearrangement links TRBV6-6 to TRBJ2-7, with TRBD2 identical over 11 bases. This CDR3 is built from 14 residues. In germline, CDR1 is MNHNY, CDR2 SVGAGI (reference sequence). V lost 7 bases to trimming and J lost 6 bases; unmatched junction nucleotides: 8. CDR3 loop: CASTWGTSGGEQYF. The DNA of the CDR3 is TGTGCCAGCACATGGGGGACTAGCGGCGGCGAGCAGTACTTC.

This chain connects TRBV15 to TRBJ1-2, with a possible D match to TRBD1 (5 bases). There are 15 residues in the CDR3. Deletions cut 0 bases from V and 3 bases from J, with 11 bases between. Germline V gene lookup returns CDR1 LNHNV and CDR2 YYDKDF (reference sequence). The CDR3 is CATSRDGGGDYGYTF. The CDR3 DNA reads TGTGCCACCAGCAGAGATGGCGGGGGTGACTATGGCTACACCTTC.

J is TRBJ2-5 and V is TRBV28; 14 positions agree with TRBD2. V dropped 4 bases and J dropped 4; count of bases not matched to a gene: 11. The length of the CDR3 is 18 residues. Germline V gene sequence: CDR1 MDHEN, CDR2 SYDVKM. CDR3 sequence: CASSSTGTSGSGGETQYF. The CDR3 nucleotides read TGTGCCAGCAGTTCCACTGGGACTAGCGGGAGTGGGGGAGAGACCCAGTACTTC.

This chain joins TRBV29-1 and TRBJ2-1; 7 bases agree with TRBD1. The V gene's germline CDR1 is SQVTM and CDR2 ANQGSEA. Trimming cost V 3 bases and J 0 bases; bases outside gene matches: 5. The length of the CDR3 is 15 residues. The CDR3 region is CSVDRTGSSYNEQFF. CDR3 bases: TGCAGCGTTGACAGGACAGGCAGCTCCTACAATGAGCAGTTCTTC.

The chain recombines TRBV6-5 with TRBJ2-3; no reliable D call. Germline V gene lookup returns CDR1 MNHEY and CDR2 SVGAGI. Between the trimmed V and J ends, which lost 6 bases and 2 bases, there was a span of 15 bases. CDR3 length: 15 residues. As DNA, the CDR3 is TGTGCCAGCAGCCCACTTACTCTTCACACAGATACGCAGTATTTT. Translating it yields CASSPLTLHTDTQYF.

The J gene is TRBJ2-7, the V gene TRBV28; 10 bases are shared with TRBD2. CDR1 MDHEN and CDR2 SYDVKM come from the germline V gene. This CDR3 comprises 13 residues. V lost 6 bases and J lost 9; bases outside the gene matches: 8. The CDR3: CASSEVAGGGQYF. CDR3 sequence (DNA): TGTGCCAGCAGCGAGGTAGCGGGAGGAGGGCAGTACTTC.

This clone was recorded a few times. This sequence joins TRBV7-9 and TRBJ1-1; D not resolved. Trimming removed 1 base from V and 6 bases from J, with 9 bases in between. The CDR3 covers 13 residues. Per the germline V gene, CDR1 is SEHNR and CDR2 is FQNEAQ (reference sequence). The DNA for the CDR3 is TGTGCCAGCAGCTTAGTAATCGGGGCTGAAGCTTTCTTT. Protein product: CASSLVIGAEAFF.

The chain carries TRBV19 and TRBJ1-6; D gene uncertain. This CDR3 comprises 14 residues. The V end was cut by 9 bases, the J end by 2 bases, with 11 bases between. The germline V gene has CDR1 LNHDA and CDR2 SQIVND (reference sequence). Written as DNA, the CDR3 is TGTGCCAGCAACGCGAGAACCTATAATTCACCCCTCCACTTT. Translated: CASNARTYNSPLHF.

This clone was found many times. The chain employs TRBV3-1 (or the pseudogene TRBV3-2) and TRBJ2-3, with D maybe TRBD2 (5 bases). The CDR3 totals 19 residues. V gave up 2 bases and J gave up 0 bases, with 21 bases separating them. Germline CDR1 and CDR2: LGHDT and YNNKEL (reference sequence). Here the CDR3 reads CASSQRLPLGEGSTDTQYF. DNA of the CDR3: TGTGCCAGCAGCCAACGCCTTCCATTGGGAGAGGGAAGCACAGATACGCAGTATTTT.

This chain connects TRBV19 to TRBJ1-2, with D maybe TRBD1 (6 bases). CDR1 is LNHDA and CDR2 is SQIVND in the germline V gene (reference sequence). This CDR3 region has 13 residues. V shed 3 bases and J shed 4 bases, with 9 bases lying between them. Here the CDR3 reads CASSMSRGYGYTF. Here the CDR3 DNA reads TGTGCCAGTAGTATGAGCAGGGGCTATGGCTACACCTTC.